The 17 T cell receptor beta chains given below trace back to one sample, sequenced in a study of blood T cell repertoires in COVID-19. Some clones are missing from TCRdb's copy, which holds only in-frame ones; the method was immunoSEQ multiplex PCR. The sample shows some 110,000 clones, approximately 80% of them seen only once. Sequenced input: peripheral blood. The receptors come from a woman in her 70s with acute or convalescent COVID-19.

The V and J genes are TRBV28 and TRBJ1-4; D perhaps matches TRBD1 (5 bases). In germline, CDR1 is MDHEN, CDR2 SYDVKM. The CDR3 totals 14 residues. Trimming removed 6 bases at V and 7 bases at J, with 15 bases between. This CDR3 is CASSIPVGPEKLFF. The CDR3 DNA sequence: TGTGCCAGCAGCATACCTGTGGGGCCTGAAAAACTGTTTTTT.

CDR3: CASFDRLQDTQYF. The DNA of the CDR3 is TGTGCCAGTTTTGACAGGCTACAAGATACGCAGTATTTT. V is TRBV5-8 and J is TRBJ2-3; D perhaps matches TRBD1 (6 bases). There are 13 residues in the CDR3. Germline V gene data show CDR1 as SGHTS and CDR2 as YDEGEE. V was shortened by 8 bases and J by 5 bases, with 15 bases between the two germline ends.

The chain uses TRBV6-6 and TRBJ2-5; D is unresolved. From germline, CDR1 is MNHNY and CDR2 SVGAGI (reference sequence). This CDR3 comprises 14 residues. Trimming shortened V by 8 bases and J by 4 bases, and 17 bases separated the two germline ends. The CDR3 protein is CASRLGGSGETQYF. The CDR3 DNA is TGTGCCAGCCGCCTCGGCGGTTCCGGAGAGACCCAGTACTTC.

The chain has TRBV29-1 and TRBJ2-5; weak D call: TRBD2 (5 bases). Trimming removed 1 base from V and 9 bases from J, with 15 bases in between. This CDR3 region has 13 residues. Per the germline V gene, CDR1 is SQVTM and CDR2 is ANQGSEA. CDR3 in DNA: TGCAGCGTTGAAGTAGTTGACGCCGGGGCCCAGTACTTC. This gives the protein CSVEVVDAGAQYF.

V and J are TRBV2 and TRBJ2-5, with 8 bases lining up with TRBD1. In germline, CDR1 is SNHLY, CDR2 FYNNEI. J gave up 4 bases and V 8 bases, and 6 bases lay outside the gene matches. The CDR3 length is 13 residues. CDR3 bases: TGTGCCAGCGGGACAGGCGCCCCAGAGACCCAGTACTTC. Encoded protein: CASGTGAPETQYF.

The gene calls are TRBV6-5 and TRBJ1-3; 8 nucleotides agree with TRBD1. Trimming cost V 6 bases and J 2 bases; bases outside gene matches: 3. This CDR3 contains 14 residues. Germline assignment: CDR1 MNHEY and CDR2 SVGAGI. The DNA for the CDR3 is TGTGCCAGCAGCACGGGACAGGCTGGAAACACCATATATTTT. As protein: CASSTGQAGNTIYF.

This CDR3 reads CASSEGGAGTEAFF. The CDR3 nucleotides read TGCGCCAGCAGTGAGGGGGGGGCGGGCACTGAAGCTTTCTTT. V is TRBV10-1 and J is TRBJ1-1; D possibly corresponds to TRBD1 (6 bases). The V and J ends lost 2 bases and 4 bases respectively, with 11 bases between them. The CDR3 spans 14 residues. The germline V gene has CDR1 WNHNN and CDR2 SYGVQD (reference sequence).

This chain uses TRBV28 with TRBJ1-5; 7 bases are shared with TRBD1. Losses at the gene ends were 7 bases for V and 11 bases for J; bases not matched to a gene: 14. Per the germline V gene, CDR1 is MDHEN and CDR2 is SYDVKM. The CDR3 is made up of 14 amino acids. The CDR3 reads CASINQGVVLSQHF. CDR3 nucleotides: TGTGCCAGCATCAACCAGGGGGTGGTTTTGTCCCAGCATTTT.

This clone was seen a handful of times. For the CDR3, the DNA is TGTGCCAGCAGCCGGGACAGGGACCTCTATGGCTACACCTTC. This encodes CASSRDRDLYGYTF. The rearrangement joins TRBV5-4 to TRBJ1-2; TRBD1 aligns across 9 bases. Germline assignment: CDR1 SGHNT and CDR2 YYREEE (reference sequence). This CDR3 region has 14 residues. Germline trimming cut 4 bases from V and 4 bases from J; bases unmatched to any gene: 5.

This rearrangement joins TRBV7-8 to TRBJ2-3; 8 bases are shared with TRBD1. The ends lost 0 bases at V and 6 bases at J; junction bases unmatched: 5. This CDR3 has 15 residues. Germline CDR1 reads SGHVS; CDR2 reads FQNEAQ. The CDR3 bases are TGTGCCAGCAGCTTAGCCACTCGGACAGGGGATACGCAGTATTTT. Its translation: CASSLATRTGDTQYF.

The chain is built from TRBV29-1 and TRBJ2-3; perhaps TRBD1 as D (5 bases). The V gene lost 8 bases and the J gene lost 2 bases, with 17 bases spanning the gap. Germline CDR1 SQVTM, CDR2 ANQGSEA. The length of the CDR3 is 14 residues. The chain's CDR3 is CSLTDPLTTDTQYF. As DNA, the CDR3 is TGCAGCTTGACAGATCCTCTAACCACAGATACGCAGTATTTT.

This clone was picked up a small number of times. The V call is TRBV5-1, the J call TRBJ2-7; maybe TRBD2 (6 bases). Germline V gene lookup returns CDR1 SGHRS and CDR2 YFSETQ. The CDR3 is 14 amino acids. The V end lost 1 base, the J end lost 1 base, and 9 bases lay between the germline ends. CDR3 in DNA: TGCGCCAGCAGCTTGCAAGGGACTTCCTACGAGCAGTACTTC. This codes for CASSLQGTSYEQYF.

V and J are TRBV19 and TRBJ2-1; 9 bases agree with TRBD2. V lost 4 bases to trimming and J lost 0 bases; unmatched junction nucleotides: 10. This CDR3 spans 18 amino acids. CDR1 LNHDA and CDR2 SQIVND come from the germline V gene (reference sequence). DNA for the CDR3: TGTGCCAGTAGTACGCCTCTAGCGGGACCGAGCTCCTACAATGAGCAGTTCTTC. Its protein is CASSTPLAGPSSYNEQFF.

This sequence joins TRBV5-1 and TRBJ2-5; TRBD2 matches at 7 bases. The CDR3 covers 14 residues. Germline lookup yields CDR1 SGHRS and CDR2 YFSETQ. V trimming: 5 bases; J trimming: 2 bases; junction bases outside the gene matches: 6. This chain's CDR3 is CASSQPGGQETQYF. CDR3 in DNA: TGCGCCAGCAGTCAGCCCGGGGGGCAAGAGACCCAGTACTTC.

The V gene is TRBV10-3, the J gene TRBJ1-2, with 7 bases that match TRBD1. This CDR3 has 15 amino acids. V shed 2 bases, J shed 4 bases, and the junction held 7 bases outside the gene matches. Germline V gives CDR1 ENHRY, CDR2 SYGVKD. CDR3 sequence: CAISENRGGPYGYTF. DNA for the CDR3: TGTGCCATCAGTGAGAACAGGGGAGGCCCCTATGGCTACACCTTC.

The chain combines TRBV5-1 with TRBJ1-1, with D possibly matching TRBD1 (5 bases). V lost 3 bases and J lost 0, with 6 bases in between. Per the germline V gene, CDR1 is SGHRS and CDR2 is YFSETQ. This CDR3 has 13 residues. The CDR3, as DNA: TGCGCCAGCAGCTGGGGGGTGAACACTGAAGCTTTCTTT. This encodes CASSWGVNTEAFF.

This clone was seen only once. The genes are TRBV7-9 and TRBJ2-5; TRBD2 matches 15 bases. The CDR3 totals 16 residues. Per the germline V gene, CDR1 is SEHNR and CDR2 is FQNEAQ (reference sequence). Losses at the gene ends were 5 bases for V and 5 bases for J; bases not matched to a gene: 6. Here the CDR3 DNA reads TGTGCCAGCAGCCAAGGACTAGCGGGAGGGGATGAGACCCAGTACTTC. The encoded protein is CASSQGLAGGDETQYF.